Each of the 29 T cell receptor beta chains below was sequenced from the same sample in a study of blood T cell repertoires in COVID-19. Assay used: immunoSEQ multiplex PCR; TCRdb lists only in-frame clones, some missing. Seen here are about 250,000 clones, roughly 91% observed once, and the top ten hold 0.99%. Sample: peripheral blood. The origin of the receptors is a middle-aged woman who had recovered from COVID-19.

The chain links TRBV6-2 or TRBV6-3 to TRBJ2-3, with TRBD1 matching 8 bases. The CDR3 is 11 amino acids. Germline V gene lookup returns CDR1 MNHEY and CDR2 SVGEGT. V lost 6 bases, J lost 9 bases, and 2 bases stayed unmatched. The CDR3 region is CASSAGGTQYF. CDR3 nucleotide sequence: TGTGCCAGCAGCGCAGGGGGCACGCAGTATTTT.

This clone was found once. The CDR3 reads CASSQDFSSGYEQYF. CDR3 in DNA: TGTGCCAGCAGCCAAGATTTTTCGTCGGGGTACGAGCAGTACTTC. This chain links TRBV4-2 with TRBJ2-7; the D gene is possibly TRBD2 (5 bases). Germline loops: CDR1 LGHNA, CDR2 YNFKEQ. V lost 0 bases to trimming and J lost 4 bases, with 13 bases between them. The CDR3 sequence is 15 residues long.

The genes are TRBV19 and TRBJ2-7; 10 bases line up with TRBD2. Unmatched junction bases numbered 2, after V lost 4 bases and J lost 2 bases. CDR3 length equals 14 residues. Germline lookup yields CDR1 LNHDA and CDR2 SQIVND (reference sequence). CDR3 sequence reads: CASSRTSGAYEQYF. Here the CDR3 DNA reads TGTGCCAGTAGTAGGACTAGCGGAGCCTACGAGCAGTACTTC.

This chain's CDR3 is CASSRSGRPGETQYF. In nucleotides, the CDR3 is TGTGCCAGCAGCCGCAGCGGGAGGCCGGGAGAGACCCAGTACTTC. The genes are TRBV7-3 and TRBJ2-5, with 9 nucleotides matching TRBD2. The CDR3 has 15 residues. With 5 bases clipped from V and 4 bases from J, the junction kept 8 bases outside the gene matches. Germline lookup yields CDR1 SGHTA and CDR2 FQGTGA.

Notes on this clone: Other DNA sequences within the sample encode an identical CDR3. The rearrangement uses TRBV18 and TRBJ1-5, with D perhaps TRBD1 (5 bases). The CDR3 totals 15 residues. The ends were cut back, 3 bases at V and 2 bases at J, with 11 bases in the middle. Germline loops: CDR1 KGHSH, CDR2 LQKENI. In DNA form, the CDR3 reads TGTGCCAGCTCACCCGGGGGTGGGGGCAATCAGCCCCAGCATTTT. This translates into CASSPGGGGNQPQHF.

The chain combines TRBV9 with TRBJ2-7; TRBD2 is a possible D gene (6 bases). The V end lost 0 bases, the J end lost 7 bases, and 14 bases lay between the germline ends. This CDR3 region has 14 residues. Per germline, CDR1 SGDLS and CDR2 YYNGEE. In DNA, the CDR3 is TGTGCCAGCAGCGTAGCGGGAGTGGGTTATGAGCAGTACTTC. Amino acid sequence: CASSVAGVGYEQYF.

The J gene is TRBJ2-1, the V gene TRBV7-3, with D possibly TRBD2 on 6 matching bases. V lost 3 bases, J lost 8 bases, and 20 bases lay in between. The CDR3 contains 16 residues. The germline V gene has CDR1 SGHTA and CDR2 FQGTGA. CDR3 DNA sequence: TGTGCCAGCAGCTTCATTCTCGGGCGGGGCGTGGATGAGCAGTTCTTC. Residues: CASSFILGRGVDEQFF.

This clone has only one observation. The chain is built from TRBV24-1 and TRBJ1-4; 8 bases match TRBD1. The germline CDR1 and CDR2 sequences are KGHDR and SFDVKD. V dropped 4 bases and J dropped 7; count of bases not matched to a gene: 16. The CDR3 spans 18 residues. The CDR3 is CATSEDREIVVNGEKLFF. As DNA, the CDR3 is TGTGCCACCAGTGAGGACAGGGAGATCGTGGTGAATGGTGAAAAACTGTTTTTT.

The gene calls are TRBV29-1 and TRBJ1-2; 10 bases are shared with TRBD1. The CDR3 length is 14 residues. The germline V gene encodes CDR1 SQVTM and CDR2 ANQGSEA. J was trimmed by 8 bases and V by 4 bases; bases with no gene match: 10. CDR3 sequence reads: CSVVPRQGAGGYTF. Written as DNA, the CDR3 is TGCAGCGTTGTCCCCCGACAGGGGGCGGGCGGCTACACCTTC.

The chain is built from TRBV19 and TRBJ2-3, with 8 bases matching TRBD2. This CDR3 is 16 amino acids long. The V and J ends lost 6 bases and 1 base, in that order; junction bases with no gene match: 9. CDR1 is LNHDA and CDR2 is SQIVND in the germline V gene (reference sequence). The CDR3 nucleotides are TGTGCCAGTAGCCGAATCCCGGGACTAGGCACAGATACGCAGTATTTT. Translating it yields CASSRIPGLGTDTQYF.

The chain carries TRBV15 and TRBJ1-2; TRBD1 agrees at 8 bases. CDR1 is LNHNV, CDR2 YYDKDF, per germline (reference sequence). The J segment lost 6 bases and the V segment lost 1 base, leaving 7 bases of the junction unmatched. There are 15 residues in the CDR3. The CDR3 DNA reads as TGTGCCACCAGCAGAGCCGGCAGGGGGCCACATGGCTACACCTTC. This translates into CATSRAGRGPHGYTF.

J is TRBJ1-1 and V is TRBV9; TRBD1 agrees at 7 bases. The CDR3 is 14 amino acids. V dropped 5 bases and J dropped 1; count of bases not matched to a gene: 5. Per germline, CDR1 SGDLS and CDR2 YYNGEE. DNA of the CDR3: TGTGCCAGCAGACCAACAGGGGCGAACACTGAAGCTTTCTTT. This encodes CASRPTGANTEAFF.

V is TRBV5-6 and J is TRBJ1-1; D not resolved. The V gene's germline CDR1 is SGHDT and CDR2 YYEEEE. The V end lost 0 bases, the J end lost 4 bases, and 10 bases lay between the germline ends. The CDR3 spans 14 residues. The CDR3 sequence is CASSLGRPTTEAFF. The CDR3 region has the DNA TGTGCCAGCAGCTTGGGGAGGCCCACCACTGAAGCTTTCTTT.

The V call is TRBV7-3, the J call TRBJ2-3; TRBD2 aligns across 7 bases. Losses at the gene ends were 1 base for V and 2 bases for J; bases not matched to a gene: 6. The CDR3 is made up of 16 amino acids. CDR1 SGHTA and CDR2 FQGTGA come from the germline V gene. CDR3 DNA: TGTGCCAGCAGCTTAATCGGGGGAGGGAACACAGATACGCAGTATTTT. Protein sequence: CASSLIGGGNTDTQYF.

This chain joins TRBV6-5 and TRBJ1-2; no firm D call. From germline, CDR1 is MNHEY and CDR2 SVGAGI. The CDR3 totals 11 residues. V lost 7 bases to trimming and J lost 7 bases, with 10 bases between them. The CDR3 coding sequence is TGTGCCAGCACCCGCGGAGGTGGCTACACCTTC. This translates into CASTRGGGYTF.

The gene calls are TRBV27 and TRBJ2-4, with 8 bases that match TRBD2. The J segment lost 1 base and the V segment lost 6 bases, leaving 14 bases of the junction unmatched. The germline gives CDR1 MNHEY, CDR2 SMNVEV (reference sequence). The CDR3 totals 18 residues. The CDR3, as DNA: TGTGCCAGCAGACCGACCCCAAGCGGGAGTGGGGCCAAAAACATTCAGTACTTC. Protein product: CASRPTPSGSGAKNIQYF.

The rearrangement uses TRBV19 and TRBJ1-5; TRBD1 aligns across 9 bases. J was trimmed by 1 base and V by 5 bases; bases with no gene match: 9. The CDR3 totals 17 residues. The germline V gene encodes CDR1 LNHDA and CDR2 SQIVND (reference sequence). The CDR3 DNA is TGTGCCAGTAGTCAAGGACAGGGGAGATGGAGCAATCAGCCCCAGCATTTT. Encoded protein: CASSQGQGRWSNQPQHF. The whole variable domain, filled in from reference TRBV19 and TRBJ1-5, reads DGGITQSPKYLFRKEGQNVTLSCEQNLNHDAMYWYRQDPGQGLRLIYYSQIVNDFQKGDIAEGYSVSREKKESFPLTVTSAQKNPTAFYLCASSQGQGRWSNQPQHFGDGTRLSIL.

J is TRBJ2-7 and V is TRBV14; TRBD1 agrees at 11 bases. This CDR3 has 13 amino acids. CDR1 is SGHDN, CDR2 FVKESK, per germline. With V trimmed by 1 base and J by 9 bases, 2 bases remained unmatched. CDR3 region: CASSQGTGGRQYV. The CDR3 bases are TGTGCCAGCAGCCAAGGGACAGGGGGCAGGCAGTACGTC.

This clone was seen only a few times. The J gene is TRBJ1-4, the V gene TRBV28; D not certain. This CDR3 has 14 residues. The germline CDR1 and CDR2 sequences are MDHEN and SYDVKM. The V end was cut by 5 bases, the J end by 7 bases, with 14 bases between. The CDR3 is CASSPSVRGEKLFF. The CDR3 DNA sequence: TGTGCCAGCAGTCCTTCGGTTCGCGGTGAAAAACTGTTTTTT. The whole variable domain, remainder taken from reference TRBV28 and TRBJ1-4, is DVKVTQSSRYLVKRTGEKVFLECVQDMDHENMFWYRQDPGLGLRLIYFSYDVKMKEKGDIPEGYSVSREKKERFSLILESASTNQTSMYLCASSPSVRGEKLFFGSGTQLSVL.

The CDR3 sequence: CATTRGANQYGAFF. CDR3 coding DNA: TGTGCCACCACTCGCGGGGCCAACCAATATGGGGCTTTCTTT. J is TRBJ1-1 and V is TRBV18, with a weak D call TRBD1 (5 bases). V shed 10 bases and J shed 11 bases, with 26 bases lying between them. Germline V CDR1 and CDR2: KGHSH, LQKENI. The CDR3 length is 14 residues.

The CDR3: CASSSGRETQYF. The CDR3 DNA is TGTGCCAGCAGTAGCGGGCGGGAGACCCAGTACTTC. The rearrangement links TRBV6-2 or TRBV6-3 to TRBJ2-5; D is perhaps TRBD2 (6 bases). CDR3 length equals 12 residues. From germline, CDR1 is MNHEY and CDR2 SVGEGT. The V gene lost 5 bases and the J gene lost 5 bases, with 9 bases spanning the gap.

The chain carries TRBV23-1 and TRBJ1-5; weak D call: TRBD1 (6 bases). Being an ORF, TRBV23-1 has a function that is uncertain. The CDR3 runs 16 residues. Trimming removed 0 bases from V and 2 bases from J, with 11 bases in between. This chain's CDR3 is CASSQSGGPGNQPQHF. The CDR3 DNA sequence: TGCGCCAGCAGTCAATCGGGGGGGCCGGGCAATCAGCCCCAGCATTTT.

This chain uses TRBV6-5 with TRBJ1-4, with 7 nucleotides matching TRBD1. The germline V gene has CDR1 MNHEY and CDR2 SVGAGI. The trim removed 6 bases at V and 3 bases at J, leaving 4 bases unmatched. The CDR3 is 14 amino acids. This chain's CDR3 is CASRGQGANEKLFF. CDR3 coding DNA: TGTGCCAGCAGGGGGCAGGGGGCTAATGAAAAACTGTTTTTT.

This chain links TRBV4-1 with TRBJ2-1; 7 nucleotides agree with TRBD2. Trimming cost V 3 bases and J 5 bases; bases outside gene matches: 13. Germline CDR1 MGHRA, CDR2 YSYEKL. The CDR3 totals 17 residues. The CDR3 loop reads CASSHIGGASGDNEQFF. CDR3 in DNA: TGCGCCAGCAGCCACATCGGCGGGGCTAGCGGAGACAATGAGCAGTTCTTC.

The chain employs TRBV6-5 and TRBJ2-7; TRBD2 is a possible D gene (6 bases). CDR3 length: 16 amino acids. Per germline, CDR1 MNHEY and CDR2 SVGAGI. Trimming cost V 4 bases and J 2 bases, with 18 bases left between them. The CDR3 DNA follows: TGTGCCAGCAGTTTGTTCGCTTTTGCTAGCGCCTACGAGCAGTACTTC. This gives the protein CASSLFAFASAYEQYF.

The rearrangement uses TRBV30 and TRBJ2-2; TRBD1 matches at 9 bases. Germline trimming cut 8 bases from V and 0 bases from J; bases unmatched to any gene: 13. The CDR3 spans 17 residues. Germline V lookup: CDR1 GTSNPN, CDR2 SVGIG (reference sequence). The CDR3 DNA is TGTGCCCGAAACCGGGACAGGGTCTTCCCGAACACCGGGGAGCTGTTTTTT. Amino acids: CARNRDRVFPNTGELFF.

The chain recombines TRBV19 with TRBJ1-2, with D perhaps matching TRBD1 (6 bases). This CDR3 comprises 13 residues. Trimming removed 4 bases from V and 4 bases from J, with 10 bases in between. CDR1 and CDR2 from the germline V gene are LNHDA and SQIVND (reference sequence). The CDR3 loop reads CASSSGGPYGYTF. The CDR3 DNA follows: TGTGCCAGTAGTAGTGGGGGCCCCTATGGCTACACCTTC.

V is TRBV4-3 and J is TRBJ1-2; TRBD1 might be the D (5 bases). V dropped 1 base and J dropped 3 bases, with 18 bases sitting between them. The germline V gene has CDR1 LGHNA and CDR2 YSLEER. The CDR3 extends over 17 amino acids. For the CDR3, the DNA is TGCGCCAGCAGCCAAGCTAAGGCAGGGCTCTCTCACTATGGCTACACCTTC. Its translation: CASSQAKAGLSHYGYTF.

The V gene is TRBV27, the J gene TRBJ2-2; D possibly corresponds to TRBD2 (7 bases). This CDR3 is 14 amino acids long. V lost 8 bases to trimming and J lost 6 bases, with 16 bases between them. Germline CDR1 and CDR2: MNHEY and SMNVEV (reference sequence). CDR3 bases: TGTGCCAGCCACTGGGGGGGCGCGTCCGGGGAGCTGTTTTTT. Its protein product is CASHWGGASGELFF.